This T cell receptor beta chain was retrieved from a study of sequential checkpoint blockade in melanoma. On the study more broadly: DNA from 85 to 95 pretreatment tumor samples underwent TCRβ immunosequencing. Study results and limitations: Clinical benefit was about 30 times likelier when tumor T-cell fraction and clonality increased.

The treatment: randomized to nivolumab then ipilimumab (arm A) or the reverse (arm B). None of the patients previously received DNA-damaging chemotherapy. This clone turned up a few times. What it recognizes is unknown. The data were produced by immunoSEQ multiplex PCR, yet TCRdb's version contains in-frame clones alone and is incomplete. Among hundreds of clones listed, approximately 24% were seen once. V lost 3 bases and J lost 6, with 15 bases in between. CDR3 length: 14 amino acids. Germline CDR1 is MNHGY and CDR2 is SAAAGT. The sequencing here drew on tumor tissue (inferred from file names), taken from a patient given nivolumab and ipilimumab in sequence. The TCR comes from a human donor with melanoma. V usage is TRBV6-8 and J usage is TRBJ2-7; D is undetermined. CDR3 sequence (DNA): TGTGCCAGCAGTTATTCCGAGTTGTTTACCGAGCAGTACTTC. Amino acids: CASSYSELFTEQYF.